This TCR beta chain was recorded in a study of T cell repertoires in cytomegalovirus infection. Study in general: Both a matching HLA type and CMV infection were indicated by public TCR beta signatures.

About this clonotype itself: The target antigen is unknown.

Whole-study findings and limits: CMV carriers having the relevant HLA were flagged by cumulative public TCR beta family frequency. In two of eight donors, the top clonotype was HLA-C-restricted CMV-specific.

The CDR3 runs 14 residues. Trimming stripped 0 bases from V and 5 bases from J, with 9 bases between. Germline assignment: CDR1 SGHKS and CDR2 YYEKEE (reference sequence). Via MiXCR, TCRdb re-called the reads, giving one row per CDR3 protein. The sample records around 280,000 distinct CDR3 sequences, around 10% being singletons. Material for sequencing was PBMCs. The chain couples TRBV5-5 to TRBJ2-1; D is ambiguous. This clonotype was sampled from a human donor in good health (CMV status not recorded). Some clones in this sample may be carry-over from other donors' samples. CDR3 in DNA: TGTGCCAGCAGCTTGGATCGGCCCCACAATGAGCAGTTCTTC. The encoded protein is CASSLDRPHNEQFF.